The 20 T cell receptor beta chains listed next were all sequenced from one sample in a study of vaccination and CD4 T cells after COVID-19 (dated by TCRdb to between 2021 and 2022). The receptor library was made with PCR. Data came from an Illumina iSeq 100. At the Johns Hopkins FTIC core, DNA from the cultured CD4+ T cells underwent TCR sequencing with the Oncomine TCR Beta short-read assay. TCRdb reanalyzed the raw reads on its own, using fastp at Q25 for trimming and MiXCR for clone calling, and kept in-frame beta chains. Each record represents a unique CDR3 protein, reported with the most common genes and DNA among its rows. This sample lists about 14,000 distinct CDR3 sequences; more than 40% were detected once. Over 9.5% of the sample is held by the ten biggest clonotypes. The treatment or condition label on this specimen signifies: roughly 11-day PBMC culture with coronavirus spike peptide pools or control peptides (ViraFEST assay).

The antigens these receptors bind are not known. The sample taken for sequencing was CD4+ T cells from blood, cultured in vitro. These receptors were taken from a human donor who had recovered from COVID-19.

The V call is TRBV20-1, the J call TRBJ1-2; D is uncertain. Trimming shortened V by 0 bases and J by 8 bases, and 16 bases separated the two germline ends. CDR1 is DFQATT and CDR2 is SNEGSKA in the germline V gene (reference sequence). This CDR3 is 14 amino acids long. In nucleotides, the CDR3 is TGCAGTGCTAGAGATCACAGCAGCATAGAGGGCTACACCTTC. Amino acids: CSARDHSSIEGYTF.

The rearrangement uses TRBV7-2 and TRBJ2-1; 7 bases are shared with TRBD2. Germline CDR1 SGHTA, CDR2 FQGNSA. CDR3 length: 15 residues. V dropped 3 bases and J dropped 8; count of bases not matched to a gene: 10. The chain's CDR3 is CASSFQSSGRDEQFF. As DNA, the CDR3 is TGTGCCAGCAGCTTCCAGTCTAGCGGACGTGATGAGCAGTTCTTC.

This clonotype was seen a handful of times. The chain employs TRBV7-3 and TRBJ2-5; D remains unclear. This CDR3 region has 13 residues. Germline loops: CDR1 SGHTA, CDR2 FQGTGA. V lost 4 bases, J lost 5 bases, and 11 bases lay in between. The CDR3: CASSSTARETQYF. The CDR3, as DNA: TGTGCCAGCAGCTCTACAGCCCGGGAGACCCAGTACTTC.

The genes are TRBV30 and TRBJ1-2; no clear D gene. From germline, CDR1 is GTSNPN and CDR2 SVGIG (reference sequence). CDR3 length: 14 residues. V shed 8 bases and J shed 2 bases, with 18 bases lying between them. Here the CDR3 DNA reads TGTGCCGAAAACAGAATACTTCTGAACTATGGCTACACCTTC. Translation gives CAENRILLNYGYTF.

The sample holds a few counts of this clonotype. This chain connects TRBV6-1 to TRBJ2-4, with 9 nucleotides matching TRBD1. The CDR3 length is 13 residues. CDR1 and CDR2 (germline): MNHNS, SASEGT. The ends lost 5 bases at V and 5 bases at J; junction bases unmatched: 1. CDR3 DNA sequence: TGTGCCAGCAGTCGACAGGGGGAAAACATTCAGTACTTC. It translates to CASSRQGENIQYF.

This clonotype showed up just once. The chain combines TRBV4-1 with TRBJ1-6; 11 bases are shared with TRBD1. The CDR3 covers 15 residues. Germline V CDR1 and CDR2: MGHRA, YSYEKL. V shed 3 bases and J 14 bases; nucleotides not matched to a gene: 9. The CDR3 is CASSHPGTGGASLHF. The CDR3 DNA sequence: TGCGCCAGCAGCCACCCCGGGACAGGGGGAGCGTCCCTCCACTTT.

Written as DNA, the CDR3 is TGTGCCAGCAGCCGAAGCTACAGGGGAGGGATCACTGAAGCTTTCTTT. Residues: CASSRSYRGGITEAFF. The chain couples TRBV7-3 to TRBJ1-1; TRBD1 aligns across 7 bases. The V gene's germline CDR1 is SGHTA and CDR2 FQGTGA. This CDR3 region has 16 residues. With 5 bases clipped from V and 4 bases from J, the junction kept 13 bases outside the gene matches.

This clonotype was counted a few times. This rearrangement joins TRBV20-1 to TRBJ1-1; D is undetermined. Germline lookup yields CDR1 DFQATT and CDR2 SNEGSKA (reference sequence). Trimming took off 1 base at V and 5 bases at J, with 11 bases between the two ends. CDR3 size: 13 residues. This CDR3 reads CSARGHRETEAFF. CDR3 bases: TGCAGTGCTAGAGGCCACCGGGAGACTGAAGCTTTCTTT.

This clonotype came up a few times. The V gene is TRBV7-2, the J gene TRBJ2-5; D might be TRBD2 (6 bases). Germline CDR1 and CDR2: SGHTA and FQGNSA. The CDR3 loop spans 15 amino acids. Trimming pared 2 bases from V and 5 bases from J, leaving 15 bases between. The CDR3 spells CASSLSGLGGETQYF. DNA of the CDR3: TGTGCCAGCAGCTTAAGTGGTCTAGGAGGGGAGACCCAGTACTTC.

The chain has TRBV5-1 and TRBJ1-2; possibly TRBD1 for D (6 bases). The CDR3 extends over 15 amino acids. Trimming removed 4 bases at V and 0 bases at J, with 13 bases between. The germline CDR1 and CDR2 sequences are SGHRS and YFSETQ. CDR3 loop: CASSPTGLSNYGYTF. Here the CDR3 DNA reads TGCGCCAGCAGCCCGACAGGACTTTCTAACTATGGCTACACCTTC. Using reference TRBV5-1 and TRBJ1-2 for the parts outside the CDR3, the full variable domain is KAGVTQTPRYLIKTRGQQVTLSCSPISGHRSVSWYQQTPGQGLQFLFEYFSETQRNKGNFPGRFSGRQFSNSRSEMNVSTLELGDSALYLCASSPTGLSNYGYTFGSGTRLTVV.

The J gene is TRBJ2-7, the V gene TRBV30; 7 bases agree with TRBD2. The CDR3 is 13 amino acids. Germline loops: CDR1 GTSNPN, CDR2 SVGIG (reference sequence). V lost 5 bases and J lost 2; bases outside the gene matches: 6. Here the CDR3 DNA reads TGTGCCTGGGATACCGGACTAGCCTACGAGCAGTACTTC. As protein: CAWDTGLAYEQYF.

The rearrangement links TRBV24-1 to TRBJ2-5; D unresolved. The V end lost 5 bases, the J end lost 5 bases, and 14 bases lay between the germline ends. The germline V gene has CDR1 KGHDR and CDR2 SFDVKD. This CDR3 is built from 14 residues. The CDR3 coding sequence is TGTGCCACCAGTGTATCCCCAAATACGGAGACCCAGTACTTC. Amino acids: CATSVSPNTETQYF.

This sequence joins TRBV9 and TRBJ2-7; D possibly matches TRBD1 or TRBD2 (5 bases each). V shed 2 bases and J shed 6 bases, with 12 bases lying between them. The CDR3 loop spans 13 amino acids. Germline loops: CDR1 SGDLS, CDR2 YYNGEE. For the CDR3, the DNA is TGTGCCAGCAGCGTGGGACCGCCCGGCGAGCAGTACTTC. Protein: CASSVGPPGEQYF. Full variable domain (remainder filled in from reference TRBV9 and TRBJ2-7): DSGVTQTPKHLITATGQRVTLRCSPRSGDLSVYWYQQSLDQGLQFLIQYYNGEERAKGNILERFSAQQFPDLHSELNLSSLELGDSALYFCASSVGPPGEQYFGPGTRLTVT.

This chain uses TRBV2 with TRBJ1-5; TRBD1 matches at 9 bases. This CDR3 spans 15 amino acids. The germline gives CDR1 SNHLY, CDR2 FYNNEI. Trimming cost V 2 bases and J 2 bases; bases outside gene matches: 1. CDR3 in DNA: TGTGCCAGCAGTGAAAACAGGGGGCGCAATCAGCCCCAGCATTTT. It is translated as CASSENRGRNQPQHF.

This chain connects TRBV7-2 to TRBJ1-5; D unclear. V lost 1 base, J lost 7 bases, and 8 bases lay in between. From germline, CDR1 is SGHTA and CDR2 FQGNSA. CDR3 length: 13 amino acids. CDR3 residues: CASSLGWRQPQHF. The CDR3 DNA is TGTGCCAGCAGCTTAGGGTGGAGGCAGCCCCAGCATTTT.

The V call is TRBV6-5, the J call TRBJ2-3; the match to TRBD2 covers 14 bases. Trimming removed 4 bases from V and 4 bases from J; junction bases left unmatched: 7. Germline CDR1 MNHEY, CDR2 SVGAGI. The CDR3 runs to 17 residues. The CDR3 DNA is TGTGCCAGCAGTTTCGGACTAGCGGGAGGCCGCCCAGATACGCAGTATTTT. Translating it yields CASSFGLAGGRPDTQYF.

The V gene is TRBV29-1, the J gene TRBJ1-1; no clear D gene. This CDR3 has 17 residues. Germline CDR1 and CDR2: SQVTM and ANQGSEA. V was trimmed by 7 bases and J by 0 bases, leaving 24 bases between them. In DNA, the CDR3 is TGCAGCGCTACCTTAGCTTATGGAGGACTTATGAACACTGAAGCTTTCTTT. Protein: CSATLAYGGLMNTEAFF.

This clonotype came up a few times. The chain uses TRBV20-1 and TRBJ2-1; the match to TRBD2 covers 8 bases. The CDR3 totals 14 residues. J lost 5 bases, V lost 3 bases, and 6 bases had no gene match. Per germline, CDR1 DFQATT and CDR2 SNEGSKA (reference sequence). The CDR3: CSARAGGTDNEQFF. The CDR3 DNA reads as TGCAGTGCTAGGGCGGGGGGTACAGACAATGAGCAGTTCTTC.

The CDR3 loop is CASSEGDTGELFF. In DNA, the CDR3 is TGTGCCAGCAGTGAAGGTGACACCGGGGAGCTGTTTTTT. The rearrangement joins TRBV6-1 to TRBJ2-2; D ambiguous. Trimming took 1 base from V and 3 from J, leaving 3 bases between them. Germline V gene data show CDR1 as MNHNS and CDR2 as SASEGT. This CDR3 contains 13 residues.

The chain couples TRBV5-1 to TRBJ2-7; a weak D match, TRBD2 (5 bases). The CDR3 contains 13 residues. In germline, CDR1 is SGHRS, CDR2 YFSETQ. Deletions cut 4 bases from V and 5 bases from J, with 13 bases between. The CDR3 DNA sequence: TGCGCCAGCAGCGCCGGACTGTCCCACGAGCAGTACTTC. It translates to CASSAGLSHEQYF.